Listed here are 2 T cell receptor beta chains from one sample, sequenced in a study of T cells in Graves' hyperthyroidism and ophthalmopathy. The CDR3 regions of TCR beta were amplified from RNA transcripts. A set of HTBI primers served as the primers for a first-round RT-PCR of the TCR CDR3. Each CDR3 protein gets one entry after TCRdb re-called the multiplex PCR reads with MiXCR. The table lists approximately 600,000 distinct CDR3 sequences, more than 13% of them singletons. The sample consisted of blood. The receptors here all came from a woman under 30 with Graves' ophthalmopathy.

About this clonotype itself: A much bigger clone sits one base away, suggesting this may be a read error. The chain recombines TRBV20-1 with TRBJ2-1; perhaps TRBD2 as D (5 bases). This CDR3 region has 15 residues. The germline V and J ends were trimmed by 0 bases and 2 bases, with 11 bases remaining between them. The germline gives CDR1 DFQATT, CDR2 SNEGSKA (reference sequence). CDR3 region: CSARDPVGAYNEQFF. DNA of the CDR3: TGCAGTGCTAGAGATCCTGTGGGAGCCTACAATGAGCAGTTCTTC.

This rearrangement joins TRBV20-1 to TRBJ1-2, with 7 bases that match TRBD1. The CDR3 totals 17 residues. Trimming took 5 bases from V and 0 from J; bases not matched to a gene: 15. Germline CDR1 reads DFQATT; CDR2 reads SNEGSKA (reference sequence). The CDR3 is CSALIPQGGPPNYGYTF. CDR3 in DNA: TGCAGTGCTCTTATTCCCCAGGGGGGCCCCCCTAACTATGGCTACACCTTC.